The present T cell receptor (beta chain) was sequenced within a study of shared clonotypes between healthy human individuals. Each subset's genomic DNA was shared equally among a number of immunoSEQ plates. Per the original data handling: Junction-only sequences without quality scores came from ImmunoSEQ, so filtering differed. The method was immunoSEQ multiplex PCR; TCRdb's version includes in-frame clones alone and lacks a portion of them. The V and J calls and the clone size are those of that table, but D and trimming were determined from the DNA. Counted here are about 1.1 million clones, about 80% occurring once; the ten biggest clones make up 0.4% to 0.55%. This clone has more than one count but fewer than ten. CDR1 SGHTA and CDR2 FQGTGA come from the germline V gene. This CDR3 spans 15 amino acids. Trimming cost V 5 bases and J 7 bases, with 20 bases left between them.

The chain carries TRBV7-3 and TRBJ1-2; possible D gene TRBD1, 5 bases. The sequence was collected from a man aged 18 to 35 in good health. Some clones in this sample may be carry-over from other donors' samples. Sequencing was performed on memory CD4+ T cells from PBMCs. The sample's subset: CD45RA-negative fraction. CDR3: CASSPLGQGEAGYTF. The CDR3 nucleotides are TGTGCCAGCAGCCCCCTGGGTCAGGGTGAGGCTGGCTACACCTTC.